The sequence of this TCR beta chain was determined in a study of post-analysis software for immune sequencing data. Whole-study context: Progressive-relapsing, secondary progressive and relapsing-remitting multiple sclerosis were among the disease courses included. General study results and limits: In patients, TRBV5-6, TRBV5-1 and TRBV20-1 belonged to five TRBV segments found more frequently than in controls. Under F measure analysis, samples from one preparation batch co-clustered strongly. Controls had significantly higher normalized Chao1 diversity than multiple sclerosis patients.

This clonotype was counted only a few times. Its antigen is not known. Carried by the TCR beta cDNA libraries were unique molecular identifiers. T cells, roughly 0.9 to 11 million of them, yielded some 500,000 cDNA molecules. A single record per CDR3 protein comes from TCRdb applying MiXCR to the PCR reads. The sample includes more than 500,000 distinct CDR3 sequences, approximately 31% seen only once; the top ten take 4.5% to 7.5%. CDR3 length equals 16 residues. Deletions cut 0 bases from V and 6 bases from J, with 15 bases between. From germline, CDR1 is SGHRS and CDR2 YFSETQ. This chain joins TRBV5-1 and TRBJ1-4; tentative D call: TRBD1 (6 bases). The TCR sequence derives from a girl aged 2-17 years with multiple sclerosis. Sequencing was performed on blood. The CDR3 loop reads CASSLEWSGGHEKLFF. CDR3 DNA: TGCGCCAGCAGCTTGGAGTGGTCGGGGGGCCATGAAAAACTGTTTTTT.